The 8 T cell receptor beta chains below come from one sample, sequenced in a study of cytomegalovirus exposure and HLA in healthy donors (dated by TCRdb to 2016 to 2017). Libraries were constructed by the immunoSEQ multiplex PCR assay. For the multiplex PCR, a mixture combining 60 forward primers for TCR Vbeta segments and 13 reverse primers for TCR Jbeta segments was used. The immuneACCESS repertoire file appears here via TCRdb, limited to in-frame rearrangements. These files lack a portion of the clones; in checked studies, under half of the deficit traces to unresolved V genes, and the cause of the others is not known. The sample table holds some 150,000 clones. About 2.5% of the sample lies in the top ten. Material for sequencing was PBMCs. These receptors originate from a man aged 40-50 years in good health and CMV-seronegative.

The V and J genes are TRBV4-3 and TRBJ2-2, with 8 bases identical to TRBD1. In germline, CDR1 is LGHNA, CDR2 YSLEER. Trimming cost V 0 bases and J 0 bases; bases outside gene matches: 3. CDR3 length: 17 amino acids. The CDR3 coding sequence is TGCGCCAGCAGCCAAGACAGGGGGCTATCGAACACCGGGGAGCTGTTTTTT. Amino acid sequence: CASSQDRGLSNTGELFF.

This rearrangement joins TRBV11-3 to TRBJ1-1; TRBD1 might be the D (5 bases). Trimming took off 0 bases at V and 1 base at J, with 6 bases between the two ends. The CDR3 spans 14 residues. In germline, CDR1 is SGHNT, CDR2 YENEEA. In nucleotides, the CDR3 is TGTGCCAGCAGCTTAGACGGACAGAACACTGAAGCTTTCTTT. Protein sequence: CASSLDGQNTEAFF.

The rearrangement joins TRBV10-3 to TRBJ2-7, with D tentatively TRBD1 (6 bases). Trimming removed 6 bases at V and 3 bases at J, with 12 bases between. Per the germline V gene, CDR1 is ENHRY and CDR2 is SYGVKD. This CDR3 is built from 13 residues. CDR3 region: CAIREDSLYEQYF. The CDR3 DNA sequence: TGTGCCATCAGGGAGGACAGTCTCTACGAGCAGTACTTC.

The rearrangement uses TRBV2 and TRBJ1-2, with D hard to call. Trimming took off 5 bases at V and 5 bases at J, with 15 bases between the two ends. Germline CDR1 and CDR2: SNHLY and FYNNEI. There are 14 residues in the CDR3. CDR3 DNA: TGTGCCAGCAGTAGATTCGGTTCGCTATATGGCTACACCTTC. Encoded protein: CASSRFGSLYGYTF.

The chain is built from TRBV15 and TRBJ2-3; 7 bases align to TRBD2. Germline CDR1 is LNHNV and CDR2 is YYDKDF (reference sequence). V gave up 0 bases and J gave up 2 bases; unmatched junction bases: 11. The CDR3 extends over 18 amino acids. In DNA, the CDR3 is TGTGCCACCAGCAGAGACCGCCACCTGGGGGGGTTCACAGATACGCAGTATTTT. Translation gives CATSRDRHLGGFTDTQYF.

This sequence joins TRBV5-6 and TRBJ2-3, with 9 bases fitting TRBD2. The CDR3 spans 16 residues. The germline V gene encodes CDR1 SGHDT and CDR2 YYEEEE. The V and J ends lost 0 bases and 2 bases, in that order; junction bases with no gene match: 4. The CDR3 protein is CASSLGLAEFTDTQYF. The CDR3 DNA sequence: TGTGCCAGCAGCTTGGGACTAGCGGAGTTCACAGATACGCAGTATTTT. The full variable domain, with the rest looked up from reference TRBV5-6 and TRBJ2-3, is DAGVTQSPTHLIKTRGQQVTLRCSPKSGHDTVSWYQQALGQGPQFIFQYYEEEERQRGNFPDRFSGHQFPNYSSELNVNALLLGDSALYLCASSLGLAEFTDTQYFGPGTRLTVL.

The rearrangement uses TRBV11-3 and TRBJ2-2, with 8 bases lining up with TRBD1. The V gene's germline CDR1 is SGHNT and CDR2 YENEEA. V lost 5 bases and J lost 4; bases outside the gene matches: 6. The CDR3 has 15 amino acids. The CDR3 protein is CASSPGQGTTGELFF. CDR3 DNA: TGTGCCAGCAGCCCAGGACAGGGAACCACCGGGGAGCTGTTTTTT.

V and J are TRBV5-1 and TRBJ2-1; possibly TRBD1 for D (5 bases). The germline V and J ends were trimmed by 4 bases and 3 bases, with 17 bases remaining between them. Germline values: CDR1 SGHRS, CDR2 YFSETQ. This CDR3 spans 16 amino acids. The CDR3 is CASSLPYRSNYNEQFF. CDR3 sequence (DNA): TGCGCCAGCAGCCTTCCCTACAGGTCTAACTACAATGAGCAGTTCTTC.